The T cell receptor beta chain under discussion was sequenced for a study of human T cells and chemical hapten exposure (dated by TCRdb to 2020 to 2023). Turning to the overall study: For sensitization, 2% DPC in acetone was applied to a 2 cm by 2 cm area of upper inner arm skin. Weekly therapeutic DPC doses were additionally applied to the scalp of patients throughout the roughly 26-week study period. Patch testing on the upper back used Finn chambers containing 0.01% DPC, with scoring done after 6 days according to International Contact Dermatitis Research Group standards. The libraries were sequenced as a pool, and the TCR yield per sample differed mostly because of small variations in library volumes within the pool. Blood samples were taken from patients before sensitization (week 0) and at 2, 6 and about 24 weeks after DPC sensitization. Peripheral blood TCR repertoire changes were tracked in vivo in alopecia patients during primary and secondary sensitization to the hapten diphenylcyclopropenone (DPC). For TCR sequencing, blood came from twenty-nine alopecia patients at anywhere from one to four time points (pre-sensitization, 2, 6 and 24 weeks). Alopecia areata with under or over 50% scalp involvement, alopecia totalis and alopecia universalis were represented in the patient cohort, which was mostly female.

Libraries were constructed by RACE. Sequencing was carried out with a NextSeq 500. During library preparation, unique molecular identifiers were attached to individual cDNA molecules so that TCRs could be counted in a quantitative, reproducible way. From each blood RNA sample, both TCR alpha and TCR beta chains were sequenced. In the paper's pipeline: Samples had a median of 95,638 TCRs, with a range from about 20,000 to 690,600. The Decombinator software suite was used to annotate V, J and CDR3 in the TCR reads. To make PS versus PT1 abundance plots, every sample was subsampled to the same number of TCRs (28,000). TCRs were defined as expanded if absent before sensitization and observed at least eight times at the 2-week time point. TCRdb cleaned the public reads at Q25 with fastp, built clones with MiXCR and kept in-frame beta chains. Under each unique CDR3 protein, matching rows form one entry showing the most common genes and DNA. The V and J calls come from TCRdb's annotation, not from the publication. This sample holds roughly 100,000 distinct CDR3 sequences; approximately 10% were observed only once. Roughly 3.2% of the sample comes from the top ten.

V and J are truncated by 8 bases and 4 bases respectively, leaving an intervening sequence of 11 bases. In the germline V gene, CDR1 corresponds to MNHEY and CDR2 to SVGAGI. The CDR3 starts with the cysteine, ends with the phenylalanine, and has 12 residues. The sequence is cut down to CDR3 DNA, 36 bases in frame from base 1. This clonotype was counted at least ten times. Its antigen is still unknown. Nothing much larger sits one base from this clone, and base qualities are not available. The time point label for this specimen denotes: patch test 1, 2 weeks after DPC sensitization. The sample's treatment or condition label is to be understood as: therapeutic diphenylcyclopropenone sensitization with weekly scalp DPC. At each patch-test visit, blood was drawn before the patch test was applied. Patients were considered eligible if aged 18 to 70, diagnosed with alopecia and deemed suitable for DPC therapy, and patients were excluded if pregnant. Total RNA was extracted from unfractionated whole blood that had been collected in Tempus Blood RNA tubes.

The study at large found these results: Significantly more large CDR3 similarity clusters were formed by expanded TCRs than by pre-sensitization or healthy control sets, consistent with antigen-driven responses. DPC sensitization did not change the number of TCRs with a frequency above 1 in 1000, and there was no evidence of changes in global repertoire structure. Patch test score was positively correlated with the number of PT1 expanded TCRs, with significance at thresholds 8, 16 and 32 but not at 4. Repeated subsampling changed both the strength of the expansion versus patch-test correlation and the threshold at which that correlation became significant. Because all patients had alopecia, a presumed autoimmune disease, the immune response of the patients might differ from that of healthy individuals.

The sequence links TRBV6-5 to TRBJ1-1; too little of a D gene remains to name it. The specimen was whole blood, collected in connection with sensitization to the hapten diphenylcyclopropenone (DPC). The TCR comes from a woman aged 40 to 50 with alopecia areata. Some clones in this sample may be carry-over from other donors' samples. The CDR3: CASVGRSTEAFF. The nucleotide sequence is given as TGTGCCAGCGTGGGAAGGAGCACTGAAGCTTTCTTT.